Described below is a single TCR beta chain sequence and its context. This specimen comes from a study of T-cell memory formation after mild COVID-19. The CDR3 has 13 residues. Germline V gene lookup returns CDR1 ENHRY and CDR2 SYGVKD. Trimming took off 6 bases at V and 0 bases at J, with 8 bases between the two ends. TCRdb itself ran the 5' RACE reads through MiXCR, one entry per CDR3 protein. This table has fewer than 350,000 distinct CDR3 sequences, about 20% appearing once. This receptor was identified in a man aged 18 to 29 who had mild COVID-19 (a few samples of this study predate the infection). Cell type and time point are not known. The V gene is TRBV10-3, the J gene TRBJ1-1, with D uncertain. What was sequenced was PBMCs or a T cell subset sorted from them (not recorded which). Here the CDR3 DNA reads TGTGCCATCAGGGAGGACTTGAACACTGAAGCTTTCTTT. This encodes CAIREDLNTEAFF.